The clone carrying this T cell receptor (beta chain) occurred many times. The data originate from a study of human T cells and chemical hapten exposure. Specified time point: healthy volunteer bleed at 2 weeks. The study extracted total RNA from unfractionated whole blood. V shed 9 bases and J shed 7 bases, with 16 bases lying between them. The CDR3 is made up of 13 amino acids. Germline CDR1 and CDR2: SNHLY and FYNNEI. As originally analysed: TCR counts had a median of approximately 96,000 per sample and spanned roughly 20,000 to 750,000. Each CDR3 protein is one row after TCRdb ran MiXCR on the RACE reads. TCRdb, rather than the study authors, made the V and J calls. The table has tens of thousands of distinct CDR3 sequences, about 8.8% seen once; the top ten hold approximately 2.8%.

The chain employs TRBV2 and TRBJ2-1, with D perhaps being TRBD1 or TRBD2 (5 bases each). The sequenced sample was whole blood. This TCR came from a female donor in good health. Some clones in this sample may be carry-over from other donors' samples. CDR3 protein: CASLGEGPNEQFF. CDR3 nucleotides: TGTGCCAGTCTAGGCGAGGGACCAAATGAGCAGTTCTTC.